The present T cell receptor beta chain was sequenced within a study of blood T cell repertoires in COVID-19. Here immunoSEQ multiplex PCR was the method, and the copy in TCRdb shows in-frame clones only, minus some. The sample has 300,000 or so clones; more than 75% are singletons. The germline V gene has CDR1 MDHEN and CDR2 SYDVKM. The V segment lost 0 bases and the J segment 3 bases; nucleotides outside the gene matches: 4. CDR3 length equals 16 residues. Source material: peripheral blood. This TCR derives from a man aged 65 to 79 with acute or convalescent COVID-19. The rearrangement links TRBV28 to TRBJ1-1; TRBD1 matches at 10 bases. The CDR3 here is CASSLWRDRGHTEAFF. CDR3 nucleotide sequence: TGTGCCAGCAGTTTATGGCGGGACAGGGGACACACTGAAGCTTTCTTT.